One and the same sample provided the 3 T cell receptor beta chains below, sequenced in a study of early T cells in non-severe SARS-CoV-2 infection. TCRdb passed the 5' RACE reads through MiXCR, listing each CDR3 protein once. The sample consists of tens of thousands of distinct CDR3 sequences, roughly 5.8% of them appearing once. Sequencing input: whole blood. The receptors derive from an adult who was a healthcare worker with PCR-confirmed SARS-CoV-2 infection or an uninfected control (not recorded which).

This clonotype has at least ten counts. V is TRBV7-9 and J is TRBJ2-3, with 9 bases lining up with TRBD1. In germline, CDR1 is SEHNR, CDR2 FQNEAQ (reference sequence). The CDR3 has 17 residues. V gave up 0 bases and J gave up 4 bases; unmatched junction bases: 8. The CDR3 spells CASSLAGTGGYADTQYF. CDR3 nucleotides: TGTGCCAGCAGCTTAGCGGGAACAGGGGGCTACGCAGATACGCAGTATTTT.

In its sample, this clonotype was seen many times. The chain couples TRBV10-2 to TRBJ1-5; tentative D call: TRBD1 (6 bases). The V end was cut by 6 bases, the J end by 7 bases, with 13 bases between. The CDR3 is 13 residues long. Per the germline V gene, CDR1 is WSHSY and CDR2 is SAAADI. The CDR3, as DNA: TGCGCCAGCAGGGACAGTCCTAGACAGCCCCAGCATTTT. This sequence encodes CASRDSPRQPQHF.

This clonotype was recorded many times. This chain joins TRBV7-8 and TRBJ2-3; D possibly matches TRBD1 or TRBD2 (5 bases each). Looked up from germline, CDR1 is SGHVS and CDR2 is FQNEAQ. This CDR3 has 14 residues. V lost 0 bases to trimming and J lost 3 bases, with 7 bases between them. CDR3 nucleotides: TGTGCCAGCAGCTTAGCGGGGGAAACAGATACGCAGTATTTT. Translation gives CASSLAGETDTQYF.